This T cell receptor beta chain originates from a study of blood T cell repertoires in COVID-19. Study in general: Samples of COVID-19 (acute and convalescent) were obtained from the United States, Italy and Spain.

CDR1 is MNHEY, CDR2 SVGAGI, per germline. V shed 2 bases, J shed 0 bases, and the junction held 1 base outside the gene matches. The CDR3 sequence is 15 residues long. In the original processing: Amplification with reference gene primers provided the estimates of nucleated cell counts. This table comes from immunoSEQ multiplex PCR, and its TCRdb copy is limited to in-frame clones, with some not included. The V and J calls and clone size were taken over from that table, and D and trimming were inferred from the DNA. The sample includes about 59,000 clones, roughly 87% of them seen just once. Sequencing was carried out using peripheral blood. This chain links TRBV6-5 with TRBJ2-3; 8 nucleotides align to TRBD2. The sequence was obtained from a man older than 75 in a cohort sampled during active COVID-19. CDR3 residues: CASSYRGGSTDTQYF. The DNA of the CDR3 is TGTGCCAGCAGTTACCGCGGGGGGAGCACAGATACGCAGTATTTT.